Each of the 8 T cell receptor beta chains below was sequenced from the same sample in a study of relationships among human T cell subsets listed by TCRdb under 2010. Library preparation used multiplex PCR. TCRdb records 454 GS FLX as the sequencer. TCR alpha and beta CDR3 regions were amplified from mRNA by semiquantitative ARM-PCR. ARM-PCR used tagged nested gene-specific primers, after which communal superprimers carried out exponential amplification. TCRdb ran its own pipeline on the public reads, namely fastp trimming at Q25 and MiXCR clone calling, and kept in-frame beta chains. Merged by CDR3 protein, the rows form single entries marked with the most common genes and DNA. The sample contains over 13,000 distinct CDR3 sequences, about 60% of them found a single time. 30% to 45% of the sample belongs to the ten largest clones. The sequencing sample was made of total T cells sorted from blood. The sample's cell subset or site, from its label and the paper: CD3+ T cells in general. These receptors were collected from a man in his forties in good health.

The rearrangement uses TRBV12-3 or TRBV12-4 and TRBJ1-1; the D is unclear. CDR3 size: 13 residues. V was clipped by 0 bases and J by 0 bases, with 2 bases between them. In DNA, the CDR3 is TGTGCCAGCAGTTTAGCCATGAACACTGAAGCTTTCTTT. Protein sequence: CASSLAMNTEAFF.

A few counts support this clonotype. The genes are TRBV11-2 and TRBJ2-5; D is perhaps TRBD1 (5 bases). Germline V gives CDR1 SGHAT, CDR2 FQNNGV. CDR3 length: 13 amino acids. V lost 8 bases, J lost 0 bases, and 10 bases lay in between. CDR3 amino acids: CASSWGDQETQYF. The CDR3 DNA reads as TGTGCCAGCTCTTGGGGCGACCAAGAGACCCAGTACTTC.

This sequence joins TRBV7-2 and TRBJ2-7, with 12 bases that match TRBD1. Germline loops: CDR1 SGHTA, CDR2 FQGNSA. This CDR3 has 14 amino acids. Losses at the gene ends were 4 bases for V and 2 bases for J; bases not matched to a gene: 0. The CDR3 region has the DNA TGTGCCAGCAGCTGGGACAGGGGGCCCTACGAGCAGTACTTC. Protein product: CASSWDRGPYEQYF.

This sequence joins TRBV30 and TRBJ2-3, with TRBD1 identical over 8 bases. The germline CDR1 and CDR2 sequences are GTSNPN and SVGIG (reference sequence). The CDR3 consists of 18 residues. The V segment lost 0 bases and the J segment 8 bases; nucleotides outside the gene matches: 19. The CDR3 reads CAWSVPQGQARFRATQYF. DNA for the CDR3: TGTGCCTGGAGTGTACCCCAGGGACAGGCTCGGTTTAGAGCTACGCAGTATTTT.

This clonotype was counted a few times. The gene calls are TRBV28 and TRBJ1-4; no reliable D call. The ends were cut back, 3 bases at V and 5 bases at J, with 10 bases in the middle. The CDR3 spans 14 residues. CDR1 is MDHEN, CDR2 SYDVKM, per germline. CDR3 DNA: TGTGCCAGCAGTTTGTATCAGATGAATGAAAAACTGTTTTTT. This gives the protein CASSLYQMNEKLFF.

The chain uses TRBV10-2 and TRBJ2-1; D ambiguous. V was trimmed by 4 bases and J by 9 bases, leaving 10 bases between them. CDR1 and CDR2 from the germline V gene are WSHSY and SAAADI. The CDR3 consists of 12 residues. The CDR3 nucleotides read TGCGCCAGCAGTGGGGGTCTTAGTGAGCAGTTCTTC. As protein: CASSGGLSEQFF.

The chain carries TRBV12-3 or TRBV12-4 and TRBJ1-5, with D tentatively TRBD1 (5 bases). This CDR3 spans 16 amino acids. V lost 2 bases to trimming and J lost 2 bases, with 13 bases between them. CDR3 sequence reads: CASSLRPGKGNQPQHF. Written as DNA, the CDR3 is TGTGCCAGCAGTTTACGACCAGGGAAGGGCAATCAGCCCCAGCATTTT.

This chain links TRBV6-5 with TRBJ2-5; D not resolved. Germline lookup yields CDR1 MNHEY and CDR2 SVGAGI. CDR3 length: 13 residues. V was trimmed by 2 bases and J by 3 bases, leaving 7 bases between them. CDR3 DNA: TGTGCCAGCAGTTACGGATCGAAAGAGACCCAGTACTTC. It translates to CASSYGSKETQYF.